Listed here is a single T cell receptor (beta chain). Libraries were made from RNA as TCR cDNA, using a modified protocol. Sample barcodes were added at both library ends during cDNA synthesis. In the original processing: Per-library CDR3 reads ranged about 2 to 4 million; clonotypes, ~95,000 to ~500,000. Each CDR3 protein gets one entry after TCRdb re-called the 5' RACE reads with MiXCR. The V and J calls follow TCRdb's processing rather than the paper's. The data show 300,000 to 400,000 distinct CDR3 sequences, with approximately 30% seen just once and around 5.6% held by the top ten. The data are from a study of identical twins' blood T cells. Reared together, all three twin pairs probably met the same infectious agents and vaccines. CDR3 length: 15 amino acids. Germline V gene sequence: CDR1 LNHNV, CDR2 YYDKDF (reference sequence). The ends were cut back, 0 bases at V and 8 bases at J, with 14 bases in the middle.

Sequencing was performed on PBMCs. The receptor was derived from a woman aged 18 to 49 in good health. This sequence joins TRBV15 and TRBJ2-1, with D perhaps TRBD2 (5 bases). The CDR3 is CATSRDQRGRHEQFF. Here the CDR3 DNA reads TGTGCCACCAGCAGAGATCAACGGGGTCGACATGAGCAGTTCTTC.